The next 24 T cell receptor beta chains were all read from a single sample in a study of T-cell memory formation after mild COVID-19. TCRdb redid the calling of the 5' RACE reads with MiXCR, one entry per CDR3 protein. The sample yields 250,000 or so distinct CDR3 sequences, more than 8% seen once. The sample comprised PBMCs or a T cell subset sorted from them (not recorded which). All receptors derive from a man aged 18 to 29 who had mild COVID-19 (a few samples of this study predate the infection). Cell type and time point are not known.

The chain employs TRBV29-1 and TRBJ1-1; D unclear. Between the trimmed V and J ends, which lost 7 bases and 0 bases, there was a span of 9 bases. Germline assignment: CDR1 SQVTM and CDR2 ANQGSEA. This CDR3 has 12 residues. The CDR3 region has the DNA TGCAGCGGGGCGAGGATGAACACTGAAGCTTTCTTT. Translated, it gives CSGARMNTEAFF.

The chain has TRBV28 and TRBJ2-7; D may be TRBD2 (5 bases). The length of the CDR3 is 13 residues. Trimming shortened V by 8 bases and J by 5 bases, and 16 bases separated the two germline ends. Germline CDR1 MDHEN, CDR2 SYDVKM. DNA of the CDR3: TGTGCCAGCCAAAGGACGGGGTCCGACGAGCAGTACGTC. It encodes CASQRTGSDEQYV.

Turning to this clonotype: The final CDR3 position lacks the conserved phenylalanine or tryptophan, pointing to a likely read error. J is TRBJ2-7 and V is TRBV6-2 or TRBV6-3; D perhaps matches TRBD1 (6 bases). Germline lookup yields CDR1 MNHEY and CDR2 SVGEGT. CDR3 length equals 16 residues. V lost 5 bases to trimming and J lost 4 bases, with 21 bases between them. The CDR3 region has the DNA TGTGCCAGCAGTACCACCGGGACAAGCCCCCCTTACGAGCAGTACTTA. Amino acids: CASSTTGTSPPYEQYL.

In this sample, this clonotype turned up a few times. The chain uses TRBV5-1 and TRBJ2-7; D is perhaps TRBD1 (6 bases). The V end was cut by 4 bases, the J end by 2 bases, with 10 bases between. The CDR3 runs to 13 residues. The germline gives CDR1 SGHRS, CDR2 YFSETQ. The CDR3 bases are TGCGCCAGCAGCCCAGGGGAGACCTACGAGCAGTACTTC. Protein product: CASSPGETYEQYF.

This clonotype has at least ten counts. The V and J genes are TRBV5-4 and TRBJ2-1, with 10 bases fitting TRBD2. Trimming removed 5 bases from V and 5 bases from J; junction bases left unmatched: 7. Germline values: CDR1 SGHNT, CDR2 YYREEE (reference sequence). The CDR3 contains 15 residues. The CDR3 coding sequence is TGTGCCAGCAGGCGGACTAGCGGAATAAACAATGAGCAGTTCTTC. The encoded protein is CASRRTSGINNEQFF.

V usage is TRBV29-1 and J usage is TRBJ2-5; no clear D. Trimming stripped 3 bases from V and 5 bases from J, with 13 bases between. This CDR3 is 13 amino acids long. CDR1 is SQVTM and CDR2 is ANQGSEA in the germline V gene. The CDR3 loop reads CSVDGGVRETQYF. The CDR3 nucleotides are TGCAGCGTTGACGGTGGGGTTAGGGAGACCCAGTACTTC.

This chain links TRBV5-6 with TRBJ2-7; D might be TRBD1 (6 bases). This CDR3 has 14 amino acids. From germline, CDR1 is SGHDT and CDR2 YYEEEE. Deletions cut 0 bases from V and 3 bases from J, with 10 bases between. The CDR3 DNA reads TGTGCCAGCAGCTTGGGGACAGTCTACTACGAGCAGTACGTC. Its protein is CASSLGTVYYEQYV.

The chain recombines TRBV7-2 with TRBJ2-7, with TRBD1 matching over 10 bases. V trimming: 3 bases; J trimming: 6 bases; junction bases outside the gene matches: 5. This CDR3 is 14 amino acids long. Germline V lookup: CDR1 SGHTA, CDR2 FQGNSA. CDR3 nucleotides: TGTGCCAGCAGCTTGGGACAGGGGTTGGGCGAGCAGTACGTC. This sequence encodes CASSLGQGLGEQYV.

The sample holds a few counts of this clonotype. V gene TRBV5-6 combines with J gene TRBJ2-3; 9 bases align to TRBD1. V was pared by 4 bases and J by 10 bases, with 16 bases of the junction left unmatched. The germline V gene has CDR1 SGHDT and CDR2 YYEEEE. This CDR3 is built from 16 residues. The CDR3 DNA is TGTGCCAGCAGCCTGGCCGGGACAGGGTATGTCTCAGCGCAGTATTTT. Its translation is CASSLAGTGYVSAQYF.

This clonotype was detected a few times. This chain uses TRBV4-3 with TRBJ2-3; a possible D gene is TRBD2 (7 bases). Germline CDR1 is LGHNA and CDR2 is YSLEER. The CDR3 is 16 residues long. Trimming removed 6 bases from V and 3 bases from J, with 19 bases in between. The CDR3 DNA sequence: TGCGCCAGCAGTCTCCAAGTTGGGGGGGCAACAGATACGCAGTATTTT. As protein: CASSLQVGGATDTQYF.

This clonotype was seen a handful of times. V usage is TRBV12-3 or TRBV12-4 and J usage is TRBJ2-2; no reliable D call. V lost 6 bases to trimming and J lost 6 bases, with 11 bases between them. The CDR3 runs to 13 residues. The CDR3 DNA reads as TGTGCCAGCAGGCCCCAGAGTGCCGGGGAGCTGTTTTTT. This encodes CASRPQSAGELFF.

There are many counts of this clonotype. The chain uses TRBV4-2 and TRBJ2-1, with a tentative D call TRBD2 (7 bases). Trimming took off 3 bases at V and 4 bases at J, with 16 bases between the two ends. Germline V gives CDR1 LGHNA, CDR2 YNFKEQ. The CDR3 consists of 16 residues. The CDR3 loop reads CASSQELAGAYNEQFF. The CDR3 bases are TGTGCCAGCAGCCAGGAACTGGCGGGGGCGTACAATGAGCAGTTCTTC.

In its sample, this clonotype was seen a few times. The genes are TRBV10-3 and TRBJ1-6; 8 nucleotides match TRBD1. The V and J ends lost 0 bases and 11 bases, in that order; junction bases with no gene match: 6. From germline, CDR1 is ENHRY and CDR2 SYGVKD. The CDR3 contains 15 residues. CDR3 nucleotide sequence: TGTGCCATCAGTGAGTCCACAGGGGGAGCGGCACCCCTCCACTTT. Its translation is CAISESTGGAAPLHF.

The DNA for the CDR3 is TGTGCCAGCAGCGTCACAGATACGCAGTATTTT. It specifies CASSVTDTQYF. The rearrangement uses TRBV11-2 and TRBJ2-3; no clear D gene. Trimming took 5 bases from V and 2 from J, leaving 2 bases between them. Germline V CDR1 and CDR2: SGHAT, FQNNGV. The CDR3 length is 11 residues. Full variable domain (outside the CDR3, taken from reference TRBV11-2 and TRBJ2-3): EAGVAQSPRYKIIEKRQSVAFWCNPISGHATLYWYQQILGQGPKLLIQFQNNGVVDDSQLPKDRFSAERLKGVDSTLKIQPAKLEDSAVYLCASSVTDTQYFGPGTRLTVL.

The genes are TRBV16 and TRBJ1-2; 8 bases are a match to TRBD1. Germline V gene data show CDR1 as KGHSY and CDR2 as FQNENV. This CDR3 region has 15 residues. J lost 3 bases, V lost 1 base, and 4 bases had no gene match. The chain's CDR3 is CASSQLDREDYGYTF. The CDR3 DNA is TGTGCCAGCAGCCAATTGGACAGGGAGGACTATGGCTACACCTTC.

The chain combines TRBV27 with TRBJ2-3; D is undetermined. Trimming removed 3 bases from V and 0 bases from J, with 16 bases in between. CDR3 length equals 17 residues. The germline V gene has CDR1 MNHEY and CDR2 SMNVEV (reference sequence). The CDR3 DNA follows: TGTGCCAGCAGTTTCTCCGGCAGGCTCCTTAGCACAGATACGCAGTATTTT. Amino acids: CASSFSGRLLSTDTQYF.

Points on this clonotype: A read error may explain this, as a much larger clone is one base away. The gene calls are TRBV6-2 or TRBV6-3 and TRBJ2-2; possible D gene TRBD1, 6 bases. Trimming removed 5 bases from V and 1 base from J, with 8 bases in between. This CDR3 comprises 14 residues. Germline assignment: CDR1 MNHEY and CDR2 SVGEGT. This chain's CDR3 is CASSKGGNTGELFF. The CDR3 DNA follows: TGTGCCAGCAGTAAAGGGGGGAACACCGGGGAGCTGTTTTTT.

Many counts were recorded for this clonotype. This chain's CDR3 is CASSPPTLAFSGELFF. In nucleotides, the CDR3 is TGTGCCAGCAGTCCCCCCACGTTAGCGTTTTCCGGGGAGCTGTTTTTT. This chain links TRBV12-3 or TRBV12-4 with TRBJ2-2; the D gene is possibly TRBD2 (5 bases). V lost 5 bases, J lost 6 bases, and 19 bases lay in between. CDR3 length: 16 amino acids.

This clonotype has at least ten counts. This chain joins TRBV5-1 and TRBJ2-3; 8 bases fit TRBD1. The germline gives CDR1 SGHRS, CDR2 YFSETQ. The V gene end was trimmed by 2 bases and the J gene end by 1 base; junction bases not matched to a gene: 6. This CDR3 has 16 residues. In DNA, the CDR3 is TGCGCCAGCAGCTTACATCAGGGGGCTGGCACAGATACGCAGTATTTT. Translation: CASSLHQGAGTDTQYF.

This clonotype turned up a few times. The chain has TRBV29-1 and TRBJ2-3, with 7 bases that match TRBD1. Germline V CDR1 and CDR2: SQVTM, ANQGSEA. CDR3 length equals 11 residues. J was trimmed by 6 bases and V by 7 bases; bases with no gene match: 4. CDR3 amino acids: CSGHRGDTQYF. Written as DNA, the CDR3 is TGCAGCGGGCACAGGGGTGATACGCAGTATTTT.

The genes are TRBV7-9 and TRBJ2-5; D possibly corresponds to TRBD2 (5 bases). CDR3 size: 16 residues. CDR1 is SEHNR and CDR2 is FQNEAQ in the germline V gene (reference sequence). Deletions cut 5 bases from V and 1 base from J, with 17 bases between. The CDR3 sequence is CASSPRGGAIQETQYF. CDR3 nucleotide sequence: TGTGCCAGCAGCCCCCGAGGAGGAGCGATCCAAGAGACCCAGTACTTC. The variable domain in full, completed from reference TRBV7-9 and TRBJ2-5, reads DTGVSQNPRHKITKRGQNVTFRCDPISEHNRLYWYRQTLGQGPEFLTYFQNEAQLEKSRLLSDRFSAERPKGSFSTLEIQRTEQGDSAMYLCASSPRGGAIQETQYFGPGTRLLVL.

As DNA, the CDR3 is TGTGCCAGCAGTCCCTCACCCACCGACAGGGGTGACACCGGGGAGCTGTTTTTT. Amino acid sequence: CASSPSPTDRGDTGELFF. The V call is TRBV28, the J call TRBJ2-2; 8 nucleotides match TRBD1. The V segment lost 5 bases and the J segment 3 bases; nucleotides outside the gene matches: 14. The length of the CDR3 is 18 residues. Germline-derived CDR1 and CDR2 are MDHEN and SYDVKM.

The chain is built from TRBV5-1 and TRBJ2-3; either TRBD1 or TRBD2 may supply D (6 bases each). The germline V gene encodes CDR1 SGHRS and CDR2 YFSETQ. Trimming shortened V by 0 bases and J by 6 bases, and 17 bases separated the two germline ends. The CDR3 covers 16 residues. The CDR3, as DNA: TGCGCCAGCAGCTTGGGAGACGGGGGCCCCCACGATACGCAGTATTTT. Translating it yields CASSLGDGGPHDTQYF.

The V and J genes are TRBV25-1 and TRBJ2-5; D gene ambiguous. Per the germline V gene, CDR1 is MGHDK and CDR2 is SYGVNS. V lost 5 bases and J lost 5, with 12 bases in between. The length of the CDR3 is 13 residues. In nucleotides, the CDR3 is TGTGCCAGCAGTTTAGTGTATCGGGAGACCCAGTACTTC. This gives the protein CASSLVYRETQYF.